This record looks at one TCR beta chain sequence and its context. Its antigen remains unidentified. These data are taken from a study of T cells in narcolepsy. Points from the study as a whole: Healthy controls reportedly lacked the autoreactive clonotypes serially found in patients' blood.

V lost 5 bases and J lost 1, with 18 bases in between. CDR3 length: 18 amino acids. CDR1 and CDR2 from the germline V gene are SEHNR and FQNEAQ (reference sequence). Clones were sequenced by immunoSEQ multiplex PCR, and TCRdb holds only the in-frame ones, with some missing. The sample has some 30,000 clones, 78% seen once. This TCR came from a human donor with narcolepsy. Sequenced material: CD45RA- memory CD4+ T cells from PBMCs. The chain recombines TRBV7-9 with TRBJ2-6, with D perhaps TRBD1 or TRBD2 (7 bases each). CDR3 nucleotide sequence: TGTGCCAGCAGCCAAAGGGAGGGGGCGAATTCTGGGGCCAACGTCCTGACTTTC. Amino acids: CASSQREGANSGANVLTF.